This record covers a single T cell receptor beta chain. Its antigen remains unidentified. MiXCR, run by TCRdb on the 5' RACE reads, gives a single entry per CDR3 protein. The table has about 92,000 distinct CDR3 sequences, about 9% seen once. The sample is drawn from a study of CD8 T cells in ankylosing spondylitis. General observations from the study: Reportedly, disease-linked clones are significantly enriched in ankylosing spondylitis patients' matched synovial fluid. A motif of under 10 highly homologous TCR beta variants was seen as apparently characteristic of ankylosing spondylitis blood.

CDR3 length: 17 residues. Germline CDR1 reads SGHRS; CDR2 reads YFSETQ. Losses at the gene ends were 7 bases for V and 2 bases for J; bases not matched to a gene: 13. Sequenced material: blood, either unsorted or a sorted T cell fraction (not recorded which). The J gene is TRBJ1-5, the V gene TRBV5-1, with TRBD1 matching 9 bases. The sequence was obtained from a male donor with ankylosing spondylitis or in good health (not recorded which). The CDR3 DNA is TGCGCCAGCCCCCGGGACAGGGTCGGTTGTGGCAATCAGCCCCAGCATTTT. It translates to CASPRDRVGCGNQPQHF.